These T cell receptor beta chains were read from a single sample in a study of tumor-infiltrating lymphocytes in primary liver carcinoma. TCRdb redid the calling of the multiplex PCR reads with MiXCR, one entry per CDR3 protein. Among around 190,000 distinct CDR3 sequences, about 85% were seen once, and the ten largest hold about a sixth. The sample comprised tumor tissue from primary liver carcinoma. Every receptor here comes from a man between 40 and 49 years old with primary liver carcinoma and hepatitis B virus infection. CDR3s include the opening cysteine and the closing phenylalanine or tryptophan. D genes are given only for firm matches. Clone size is not always given. Where it is, it says once, few, many or a class for expanded clones.

V gene	J gene	D gene	clone size	CDR3 protein	CDR3 DNA
TRBV7-9	TRBJ2-3	TRBD2	.	CASTQSLAGGRIRTDTQYF	TGTGCCAGCACCCAAAGCCTAGCGGGAGGACGAATCCGCACAGATACGCAGTATTTT
TRBV5-6	TRBJ1-5	.	.	CASSPQSDSNQPQHF	TGTGCCAGCAGCCCCCAGTCCGATAGCAATCAGCCCCAGCATTTT
TRBV29-1	TRBJ2-2	.	.	CSVDSGVNTGELYF	TGCAGTGTTGATTCAGGGGTGAACACCGGGGAGCTGTATTTT
TRBV28	TRBJ2-1	.	many	CASRGSGEYNEQFF	TGTGCCAGCCGTGGGTCGGGAGAGTACAATGAGCAGTTCTTC
TRBV29-1	TRBJ2-2	TRBD1	.	CSIDGQGYTGELFF	TGCAGCATTGATGGACAGGGGTACACAGGGGAGCTGTTTTTT
TRBV11-2	TRBJ2-6	.	.	CASRMGGDGGISLSGANVMTF	TGTGCCAGCAGGATGGGGGGAGACGGGGGCATTTCCCTCTCTGGGGCCAACGTCATGACTTTC
TRBV5-4	TRBJ2-3	.	.	CASSLRSIDTQYF	TGTGCCAGCAGTTTGAGGAGCATAGATACGCAGTATTTT
TRBV25-1	TRBJ2-1	.	.	CVSSLNSETQFF	TGTGTCAGCAGTCTAAACTCAGAGACCCAGTTCTTC
TRBV7-9	TRBJ1-5	.	few	CVSSFGSSLNQPQHF	TGTGTCAGCAGCTTTGGGTCTTCCTTGAATCAGCCCCAGCATTTT
TRBV29-1	TRBJ1-1	.	.	CSVDGGPGEAFF	TGCAGTGTTGACGGGGGTCCCGGGGAGGCTTTCTTT
TRBV7-9	TRBJ1-3	.	many	CASSPPSGVSGNTIYF	TGTGCCAGCAGCCCACCCTCCGGGGTGAGTGGAAACACCATATATTTT
TRBV6-1	TRBJ2-1	.	.	CASREMADEQFF	TGTGCCAGCAGAGAAATGGCCGATGAGCAGTTCTTC
TRBV10-2	TRBJ2-7	TRBD1	.	CATYTAGGTYEQYF	TGCGCCACATACACGGCAGGGGGTACCTATGAGCAGTACTTT
TRBV9	TRBJ2-3	TRBD2	once	CANSVEGTSGIIDTQYF	TGTGCCAACAGCGTAGAAGGGACTAGCGGGATCATTGATACGCAGTATTTT
TRBV6-2/TRBV6-3	TRBJ2-7	.	.	CASNSPTGGGYEQYF	TGTGCCAGCAACTCTCCGACTGGCGGAGGGTACGAGCAGTACTTC